These T cell receptor beta chains were read from a single sample in a study of CD8+CD57+ T cells in acquired aplastic anemia. TCRdb re-derived calls from the reads in MiXCR, one entry per CDR3 protein. The sample contains a few hundred thousand distinct CDR3 sequences, 45% to 70% of which appear only once. The sample comprised sorted CD4+, CD8+, or CD8+CD57+ T cells (not recorded which) from PBMCs. These receptors originate from a human donor with severe aplastic anemia or a healthy control (not recorded which). Both conserved end residues are part of each CDR3. A D gene is named only where the DNA matches it firmly. Not all rows give a size; the values are once, few, many and, for expanded clones, a class.

v_gene,j_gene,abundance,d_gene,CDR3aa,CDR3nt
TRBV5-1,TRBJ2-3,many,-,CASSLAPTPDTQYF,TGCGCCAGCAGCTTGGCCCCCACTCCCGATACGCAGTATTTT
TRBV27,TRBJ1-4,few,-,CASSFGRPGEKLFF,TGTGCCAGCAGTTTCGGCAGGCCAGGTGAAAAACTGTTTTTT
TRBV2,TRBJ1-5,-,-,CATGGVAGNQPQHF,TGTGCCACCGGTGGAGTGGCAGGCAATCAGCCCCAGCATTTT
TRBV2,TRBJ1-1,-,TRBD1,CASSGKAGGFNTEAFF,TGTGCCAGCAGTGGGAAGGCAGGGGGTTTTAACACTGAAGCTTTCTTT
TRBV7-2,TRBJ2-3,-,-,CASSSLRVPAQYF,TGTGCCAGCAGCAGCCTCCGGGTGCCGGCGCAGTATTTT
TRBV20-1,TRBJ1-1,-,-,CSARQPMKGTEAFF,TGCAGTGCTAGGCAACCGATGAAGGGCACTGAAGCTTTCTTT
TRBV2,TRBJ2-5,-,-,CASSSDRKETQYF,TGTGCCAGCAGTAGCGACAGAAAAGAGACCCAGTACTTC
TRBV19,TRBJ1-4,-,-,CASSTLLPRKLFF,TGTGCCAGTAGTACCCTACTTCCCCGAAAACTGTTTTTT
TRBV5-1,TRBJ2-2,-,-,CASSLAFAGSGNTGELFF,TGCGCCAGCAGCTTGGCATTTGCAGGGTCTGGAAACACCGGGGAGCTGTTTTTT
TRBV6-5,TRBJ1-3,-,-,CAGCSYSPGNTIYF,TGTGCCGGGTGCTCCTATAGCCCTGGAAACACCATATATTTT
TRBV5-1,TRBJ1-2,-,-,CASSETTSNYGYTF,TGCGCCAGCAGCGAGACAACTTCTAACTATGGCTACACCTTC
TRBV5-4,TRBJ2-1,-,-,CASSLGVGSRGNEQFF,TGTGCCAGCAGCTTGGGAGTTGGGAGCAGAGGTAATGAGCAGTTCTTC
TRBV7-9,TRBJ2-1,few,TRBD1,CASSHPGQGHEQFF,TGTGCCAGCAGCCACCCGGGACAGGGCCATGAGCAGTTCTTC
TRBV5-6,TRBJ2-7,-,TRBD1,CASSPRPGQGEPQQYF,TGTGCCAGCAGCCCCCGTCCCGGACAGGGGGAGCCCCAGCAGTACTTC
TRBV29-1,TRBJ1-3,-,-,CSVAYGSGNTIYF,TGCAGCGTTGCATACGGCAGTGGAAACACCATATATTTT
TRBV2,TRBJ2-7,-,-,CASRPLGGYEQYF,TGTGCCAGCAGGCCGCTGGGAGGCTACGAGCAGTACTTC
TRBV11-2,TRBJ2-7,-,-,CASSLEKGLGYEQYF,TGTGCCAGCAGCTTAGAAAAGGGATTGGGGTACGAGCAGTACTTC
TRBV2,TRBJ2-5,few,TRBD1,CASSGGQGVGETQYF,TGTGCCAGCAGCGGAGGACAGGGAGTTGGCGAGACCCAGTACTTC
TRBV5-1,TRBJ1-1,-,-,CASSWTAGSNTEAFF,TGCGCCAGCAGCTGGACTGCCGGGAGTAACACTGAAGCTTTCTTT
TRBV3-1,TRBJ1-2,many,TRBD1,CASSLSGTVPPTYGYTF,TGTGCCAGCAGCCTTTCCGGGACAGTGCCCCCCACTTATGGCTACACCTTC
TRBV20-1,TRBJ1-6,-,-,CSASTGVSLNSPLHF,TGCAGTGCTAGTACGGGCGTAAGCTTAAATTCACCCCTCCACTTT
TRBV19,TRBJ1-5,-,-,CASSTNPPLNQPQHF,TGTGCCAGTAGCACCAACCCACCGCTTAATCAGCCCCAGCATTTT
TRBV4-1,TRBJ2-5,few,-,CASSQYGALQETQYF,TGCGCCAGCAGCCAATACGGGGCGCTCCAAGAGACCCAGTACTTC
TRBV12-3/TRBV12-4,TRBJ2-7,-,-,CASRPTTGGEHEQYF,TGTGCCAGCAGACCTACTACAGGAGGAGAGCACGAGCAGTACTTC
TRBV20-1,TRBJ1-6,-,-,CSARPLTGGGTGELFSPLHF,TGCAGTGCTAGACCCCTGACTGGCGGGGGCACCGGGGAGCTGTTTTCACCCCTCCACTTT